What follows are 27 T cell receptor beta chains derived from one specimen sequenced in a study of cytomegalovirus exposure and HLA in healthy donors. PCR used 60 Vbeta primers and 13 Jbeta primers. Produced via immunoSEQ multiplex PCR; TCRdb's table is partial and in-frame only. The sample lists under 130,000 clones; over 80% were seen once. Sequencing input: PBMCs. The source is a man aged 30-40 years in good health and CMV-seropositive.

The chain combines TRBV5-1 with TRBJ1-4; 9 bases map to TRBD1. This CDR3 is built from 18 residues. Trimming took 4 bases from V and 1 from J; bases not matched to a gene: 11. Germline assignment: CDR1 SGHRS and CDR2 YFSETQ. CDR3 region: CASSPGQGTLQTNEKLFF. The CDR3 coding sequence is TGCGCCAGCAGCCCTGGACAGGGGACATTACAAACTAATGAAAAACTGTTTTTT.

This clone showed up just once. The chain couples TRBV28 to TRBJ1-6; TRBD1 agrees at 10 bases. Germline values: CDR1 MDHEN, CDR2 SYDVKM. J lost 7 bases, V lost 6 bases, and 6 bases had no gene match. The CDR3 runs to 15 residues. The chain's CDR3 is CASRSRTGGNSPLHF. The CDR3, as DNA: TGTGCCAGCAGATCCAGGACAGGGGGAAATTCACCCCTCCACTTT.

This clone was detected only once. The V and J genes are TRBV16 and TRBJ2-7; weak D call: TRBD2 (6 bases). The CDR3 totals 15 residues. V was trimmed by 8 bases and J by 3 bases, leaving 20 bases between them. Germline V lookup: CDR1 KGHSY, CDR2 FQNENV. The CDR3 protein is CASAGGGGKYYEQYF. The CDR3 nucleotides read TGTGCCAGCGCCGGAGGTGGGGGGAAATACTACGAGCAGTACTTC.

Concerning this clone itself: One end of the junction does not line up with germline, which may come from a read error. This CDR3 is also generated by other DNA sequences in the sample. J is TRBJ1-4 and V is TRBV29-1, with D maybe TRBD1 (6 bases). This CDR3 is 13 amino acids long. CDR1 and CDR2 (germline): SQVTM, ANQGSEA. CDR3 nucleotide sequence: TGCAGTGTTGCAGGGGACCCTAATGAAAAACTGTTTTTT. This codes for CSVAGDPNEKLFF.

This chain links TRBV4-3 with TRBJ2-3; D gene uncertain. This CDR3 is 14 amino acids long. V dropped 0 bases and J dropped 5 bases, with 9 bases sitting between them. The germline V gene has CDR1 LGHNA and CDR2 YSLEER. DNA for the CDR3: TGCGCCAGCAGCCAAGATTCCAGAGGAGATACGCAGTATTTT. Its protein is CASSQDSRGDTQYF.

V is TRBV4-2 and J is TRBJ1-3; the D gene is possibly TRBD1 (6 bases). Germline V gives CDR1 LGHNA, CDR2 YNFKEQ. Trimming removed 3 bases from V and 0 bases from J, with 12 bases in between. This CDR3 spans 16 amino acids. The DNA of the CDR3 is TGTGCCAGCAGCCAGGCAGGGGTCGCCTCTGGAAACACCATATATTTT. It specifies CASSQAGVASGNTIYF.

A word on this clone: This sample includes further DNA sequences coding for the same CDR3. V and J are TRBV5-4 and TRBJ1-4, with a tentative D call TRBD1 (5 bases). The CDR3 spans 13 residues. V was cut by 1 base and J by 8 bases, with 9 bases left in between. The germline CDR1 and CDR2 sequences are SGHNT and YYREEE (reference sequence). CDR3 sequence: CASSLQGGEKLFF. CDR3 bases: TGTGCCAGCAGCTTGCAGGGAGGGGAAAAACTGTTTTTT. Complete variable domain (other parts from reference TRBV5-4 and TRBJ1-4): ETGVTQSPTHLIKTRGQQVTLRCSSQSGHNTVSWYQQALGQGPQFIFQYYREEENGRGNFPPRFSGLQFPNYSSELNVNALELDDSALYLCASSLQGGEKLFFGSGTQLSVL.

J is TRBJ1-6 and V is TRBV27, with D perhaps matching TRBD1 (5 bases). Germline loops: CDR1 MNHEY, CDR2 SMNVEV (reference sequence). The CDR3 loop spans 16 amino acids. With 5 bases removed from V and 5 bases from J, the gap between germline ends came to 16 bases. The CDR3 coding sequence is TGTGCCAGCAGTCCCGCTGTGGGGCCGCATAATTCACCCCTCCACTTT. Translation: CASSPAVGPHNSPLHF.

This chain joins TRBV5-4 and TRBJ2-7; D is unresolved. V lost 4 bases and J 6 bases, leaving 20 bases between the germline ends. Per germline, CDR1 SGHNT and CDR2 YYREEE (reference sequence). This CDR3 spans 15 amino acids. The CDR3 reads CASSPSWNLRGEQYF. In DNA, the CDR3 is TGTGCCAGCAGCCCAAGTTGGAACCTCCGCGGCGAGCAGTACTTC. The whole variable domain, remainder taken from reference TRBV5-4 and TRBJ2-7, is ETGVTQSPTHLIKTRGQQVTLRCSSQSGHNTVSWYQQALGQGPQFIFQYYREEENGRGNFPPRFSGLQFPNYSSELNVNALELDDSALYLCASSPSWNLRGEQYFGPGTRLTVT.

V usage is TRBV2 and J usage is TRBJ1-3; the D gene is possibly TRBD1 (5 bases). The CDR3 contains 15 residues. V was trimmed by 5 bases and J by 0 bases, leaving 11 bases between them. Germline loops: CDR1 SNHLY, CDR2 FYNNEI. The CDR3 loop is CASSTSDNSGNTIYF. The CDR3 nucleotides are TGTGCCAGCAGTACATCGGACAACTCTGGAAACACCATATATTTT.

The CDR3 here is CASVRQGIYGYTF. DNA of the CDR3: TGTGCCAGCGTTCGACAGGGTATCTATGGCTACACCTTC. The chain couples TRBV2 to TRBJ1-2; 7 bases map to TRBD1. The germline gives CDR1 SNHLY, CDR2 FYNNEI. Trimming removed 8 bases from V and 4 bases from J; junction bases left unmatched: 7. The CDR3 extends over 13 amino acids.

The rearrangement joins TRBV28 to TRBJ1-1; 7 bases are a match to TRBD1. CDR3 length: 16 residues. Germline V gene lookup returns CDR1 MDHEN and CDR2 SYDVKM. Unmatched junction bases numbered 12, after V lost 8 bases and J lost 0 bases. CDR3 amino acids: CASSEVGRGLNTEAFF. The CDR3, as DNA: TGTGCCAGCTCCGAGGTGGGCAGGGGGTTGAACACTGAAGCTTTCTTT.

The chain carries TRBV13 and TRBJ2-5, with D possibly matching TRBD1 (6 bases). The J call may be incorrect, as the DNA end agrees better with TRBJ2-7. The CDR3 sequence is 16 residues long. The germline gives CDR1 PRHDT, CDR2 FYEKMQ (reference sequence). The DNA for the CDR3 is TGTGCCAGCAGCAGAAACCAGGGGACCTTCTCCTACGAGCAGTACTTC. Protein product: CASSRNQGTFSYEQYF.

The rearrangement links TRBV7-3 to TRBJ2-3; 8 nucleotides match TRBD1. CDR3 length equals 16 residues. The V gene's germline CDR1 is SGHTA and CDR2 FQGTGA. Germline trimming cut 5 bases from V and 4 bases from J; bases unmatched to any gene: 11. As DNA, the CDR3 is TGTGCCAGCAGCCAATCCGGGACAGGAGGCCCAGATACGCAGTATTTT. Translated: CASSQSGTGGPDTQYF.

V usage is TRBV5-1 and J usage is TRBJ2-3; D unresolved. The CDR3 sequence is 14 residues long. Trimming pared 7 bases from V and 0 bases from J, leaving 12 bases between. CDR1 and CDR2 from the germline V gene are SGHRS and YFSETQ. The CDR3 DNA sequence: TGCGCCAGCCGTCCGGTTTCTAGCACAGATACGCAGTATTTT. Its protein product is CASRPVSSTDTQYF.

The chain employs TRBV5-6 and TRBJ1-2; no clear D gene. Trimming shortened V by 5 bases and J by 2 bases, and 10 bases separated the two germline ends. The CDR3 spans 13 residues. From germline, CDR1 is SGHDT and CDR2 YYEEEE. This chain's CDR3 is CASRTAANYGYTF. CDR3 DNA: TGTGCCAGCAGGACGGCGGCGAACTATGGCTACACCTTC.

This clone was counted once. The CDR3 region is CASSSSPAADTQYF. The CDR3 DNA reads as TGTGCCAGCAGTTCCAGTCCGGCGGCAGATACGCAGTATTTT. The chain has TRBV27 and TRBJ2-3; D unclear. CDR3 length: 14 residues. V was cut by 4 bases and J by 4 bases, with 12 bases left in between. Germline CDR1 is MNHEY and CDR2 is SMNVEV (reference sequence).

The CDR3 region has the DNA TGTGCCAGCAGCGGCCGGGACAGTCACGAAAAACTGTTTTTT. This encodes CASSGRDSHEKLFF. V and J are TRBV9 and TRBJ1-4, with 7 positions matching TRBD1. Germline trimming cut 3 bases from V and 8 bases from J; bases unmatched to any gene: 7. The CDR3 has 14 residues. In germline, CDR1 is SGDLS, CDR2 YYNGEE.

A single count supports this clone. The rearrangement joins TRBV5-1 to TRBJ2-7; D possibly corresponds to TRBD2 (6 bases). The V gene lost 1 base and the J gene lost 6 bases, with 8 bases spanning the gap. Germline V gives CDR1 SGHRS, CDR2 YFSETQ. The CDR3 has 12 residues. CDR3 sequence reads: CASSLQGGEQYF. CDR3 bases: TGCGCCAGCAGCTTGCAGGGAGGCGAGCAGTACTTC.

This CDR3 reads CASSLGGGLSYNEQFF. The CDR3, as DNA: TGTGCCAGCAGCTTGGGGGGGGGCCTCTCCTACAATGAGCAGTTCTTC. The chain couples TRBV5-4 to TRBJ2-1, with D possibly matching TRBD2 (7 bases). CDR1 and CDR2 (germline): SGHNT, YYREEE (reference sequence). The CDR3 covers 16 residues. The V gene lost 0 bases and the J gene lost 0 bases, with 10 bases spanning the gap.

The sample holds one count of this clone. The chain uses TRBV10-1 and TRBJ1-5, with TRBD1 identical over 7 bases. This CDR3 spans 16 amino acids. V dropped 8 bases and J dropped 2; count of bases not matched to a gene: 12. Germline V gene sequence: CDR1 WNHNN, CDR2 SYGVQD (reference sequence). CDR3 amino acids: CASRTTGRSGNQPQHF. CDR3 in DNA: TGCGCCAGCCGTACGACAGGGCGAAGTGGCAATCAGCCCCAGCATTTT.

The table lists this clone with a count of one. The V call is TRBV12-5, the J call TRBJ2-5; D remains unclear. CDR1 is LGHNT, CDR2 FRNRAP, per germline. V was trimmed by 0 bases and J by 5 bases, leaving 7 bases between them. CDR3 size: 13 residues. The CDR3 sequence: CASGLVGMETQYF. CDR3 in DNA: TGTGCTAGTGGTTTGGTGGGCATGGAGACCCAGTACTTC.

The chain combines TRBV18 with TRBJ1-1, with TRBD1 identical over 8 bases. The V gene end was trimmed by 0 bases and the J gene end by 5 bases; junction bases not matched to a gene: 8. This CDR3 region has 16 residues. Germline CDR1 is KGHSH and CDR2 is LQKENI. The CDR3 is CASSPPGQGARTEAFF. CDR3 coding DNA: TGTGCCAGCTCACCACCGGGCCAGGGGGCAAGGACTGAAGCTTTCTTT.

V is TRBV27 and J is TRBJ1-4; TRBD1 might be the D (6 bases). V shed 1 base and J shed 7 bases, with 13 bases lying between them. This CDR3 contains 15 residues. The germline gives CDR1 MNHEY, CDR2 SMNVEV (reference sequence). The CDR3 loop reads CASSLYGLGGEKLFF. CDR3 nucleotide sequence: TGTGCCAGCAGTTTATACGGTTTAGGGGGTGAAAAACTGTTTTTT.

The J gene is TRBJ2-1, the V gene TRBV5-1; 7 bases map to TRBD1. With 4 bases clipped from V and 2 bases from J, the junction kept 15 bases outside the gene matches. Germline assignment: CDR1 SGHRS and CDR2 YFSETQ. The CDR3 is 18 amino acids. Here the CDR3 reads CASSRQGALQTPYNEQFF. In DNA form, the CDR3 reads TGCGCCAGCAGCAGACAGGGCGCGCTACAAACCCCCTACAATGAGCAGTTCTTC. Full variable domain (outside the CDR3, taken from reference TRBV5-1 and TRBJ2-1): KAGVTQTPRYLIKTRGQQVTLSCSPISGHRSVSWYQQTPGQGLQFLFEYFSETQRNKGNFPGRFSGRQFSNSRSEMNVSTLELGDSALYLCASSRQGALQTPYNEQFFGPGTRLTVL.

The chain recombines TRBV27 with TRBJ1-3, with D perhaps TRBD1 (6 bases). V lost 3 bases to trimming and J lost 7 bases, with 19 bases between them. Germline V gene lookup returns CDR1 MNHEY and CDR2 SMNVEV (reference sequence). CDR3 length: 16 residues. The CDR3, as DNA: TGTGCCAGCAGTTTGAGGGGCAGGGGTCCCATGAACACCATATATTTT. Protein sequence: CASSLRGRGPMNTIYF.

The chain carries TRBV6-1 and TRBJ2-7; maybe TRBD1 (5 bases). The CDR3 is 15 amino acids. The V end was cut by 4 bases, the J end by 2 bases, with 15 bases between. Germline V gene lookup returns CDR1 MNHNS and CDR2 SASEGT. The CDR3 nucleotides read TGTGCCAGCAGTGCGCAGGGATGGTTTACCTACGAGCAGTACTTC. Translating gives CASSAQGWFTYEQYF.